A selection of T cell receptor beta chains follows, all from one sample in a study of blood T cell repertoires in COVID-19. Sequenced by immunoSEQ multiplex PCR; TCRdb stores in-frame clones only, minus some. The data contain roughly 180,000 clones, about 84% of them seen just once; the ten biggest clones take up about 5.8%. Material: PBMCs or T cells enriched from blood (not recorded which). Receptors originate from a woman aged 40 to 50 with acute COVID-19. CDR3s include the opening cysteine and the closing phenylalanine or tryptophan. The D gene is left open where the match is weak. Rows may omit the clone size; those that give it use once, few, many or a size class.

>-|TRBV6-5|TRBJ1-2|TRBD1
CASSRNRGYGYTF
TGTGCCAGCAGTCGCAACAGGGGCTATGGCTACACCTTC
>-|TRBV10-2|TRBJ2-1|TRBD2
CASSELIGTRYNEQFF
TGCGCCAGCAGTGAGTTAATCGGGACTAGATACAATGAGCAGTTCTTC
>-|TRBV15|TRBJ2-1|TRBD1
CATSANSRQGPNEQFF
TGTGCCACCAGCGCAAACTCAAGACAGGGACCCAATGAGCAGTTCTTC
>-|TRBV9|TRBJ2-3|TRBD2
CASSVGRLAGGGDTQYF
TGTGCCAGCAGCGTCGGCCGACTAGCGGGGGGAGGAGATACGCAGTATTTT
>-|TRBV5-1|TRBJ2-2|TRBD1
CASSEAGQGKLNTGELFF
TGCGCCAGCAGCGAAGCGGGACAGGGGAAACTGAACACCGGGGAGCTGTTTTTT
>-|TRBV5-8|TRBJ1-2|TRBD1
CASSRADRGGYTF
TGTGCCAGCAGCCGAGCGGACAGGGGAGGCTACACCTTC
>many|TRBV29-1|TRBJ1-4|TRBD1
CSGGDRGRLFF
TGCAGCGGTGGGGACAGGGGACGACTGTTTTTT
>-|TRBV2|TRBJ2-1|TRBD2
CASSEELAGVREQFF
TGTGCCAGCAGTGAGGAACTAGCGGGAGTTAGGGAGCAGTTCTTC
>-|TRBV25-1|TRBJ2-7|-
CASSLSLEEQYF
TGTGCCAGCAGCCTATCGCTGGAGGAGCAGTACTTC
>once|TRBV24-1|TRBJ2-3|-
CATSAGSTDTQYF
TGTGCCACCAGTGCGGGAAGCACAGATACGCAGTATTTT
>-|TRBV10-3|TRBJ2-2|TRBD2
CAISEGSGRYTGELFF
TGTGCCATCAGTGAGGGGAGCGGGAGGTACACCGGGGAGCTGTTTTTT
>-|TRBV10-3|TRBJ2-5|-
CAISEELSGLRKRKTQYF
TGTGCCATCAGTGAGGAGCTTTCGGGACTCCGAAAGCGAAAGACCCAGTACTTC
>-|TRBV11-3|TRBJ2-7|TRBD1
CASSSHPDRDPYEQYF
TGTGCCAGCAGCTCCCATCCCGACAGGGATCCCTACGAGCAGTACTTC
>-|TRBV4-1|TRBJ2-3|-
CASSQDRVTDTQYF
TGCGCCAGCAGCCAAGATAGAGTCACAGATACGCAGTATTTT
>once|TRBV6-5|TRBJ2-1|-
CASSYSASSYNEQFF
TGTGCCAGCAGTTACTCGGCCAGCTCCTACAATGAGCAGTTCTTC
>-|TRBV7-9|TRBJ1-2|TRBD1
CASSSQDRAAGYTF
TGTGCCAGCAGCTCCCAGGACAGGGCCGCTGGCTACACCTTC